This TCR beta chain appears in the sequencing data of a study of cytomegalovirus exposure and HLA in healthy donors. Amplification used 60 Vbeta primers and 13 Jbeta primers. Method: immunoSEQ multiplex PCR; TCRdb's copy keeps in-frame clones and lacks some. The sample has about 78,000 clones; 63% are singletons. CDR1 and CDR2 (germline): SGHRS, YFSETQ. The V and J ends lost 2 bases and 8 bases, in that order; junction bases with no gene match: 7. This CDR3 is built from 15 residues. The sequence derives from a man aged 25-45 years in good health and CMV-seropositive. The gene calls are TRBV5-1 and TRBJ2-1, with 10 bases fitting TRBD2. Sample: PBMCs. In nucleotides, the CDR3 is TGCGCCAGCAGCTTTTTCCCTAGCGGGGGTGATGAGCAGTTCTTC. This translates into CASSFFPSGGDEQFF.